The T cell receptor beta chain under discussion was sequenced for a study of OX40 agonist ivuxolimab in advanced cancers. Across the study: Patients receiving dose escalation had hepatocellular carcinoma, melanoma, renal cell or head and neck cancer. It was permissible to have had prior anti-PD-1, anti-PD-L1 or anti-CTLA-4 therapy, and under 45% had some. Findings and limits, study-wide: CD8+ T cells (on average) carried more expanded clones than CD4+ T cells.

This CDR3 has 15 residues. Germline V CDR1 and CDR2: SGDLS, YYNGEE. V gave up 3 bases and J gave up 10 bases; unmatched junction bases: 6. Details on this clone: The target antigen is unknown.

Data came from immunoSEQ multiplex PCR; TCRdb stores just in-frame clones and leaves some out. This table has about 93,000 clones, roughly 94% appearing once. The TCR sequence derives from an adult with an advanced solid tumor such as melanoma, head and neck, liver or kidney cancer. This chain uses TRBV9 with TRBJ2-1, with TRBD2 identical over 14 bases. Source: CD4+ or CD8+ T cells sorted from blood, taken in a trial of the OX40 agonist ivuxolimab. This CDR3 reads CASSAGTSGGVEQFF. CDR3 bases: TGTGCCAGCAGCGCCGGGACTAGCGGGGGTGTGGAGCAGTTCTTC.